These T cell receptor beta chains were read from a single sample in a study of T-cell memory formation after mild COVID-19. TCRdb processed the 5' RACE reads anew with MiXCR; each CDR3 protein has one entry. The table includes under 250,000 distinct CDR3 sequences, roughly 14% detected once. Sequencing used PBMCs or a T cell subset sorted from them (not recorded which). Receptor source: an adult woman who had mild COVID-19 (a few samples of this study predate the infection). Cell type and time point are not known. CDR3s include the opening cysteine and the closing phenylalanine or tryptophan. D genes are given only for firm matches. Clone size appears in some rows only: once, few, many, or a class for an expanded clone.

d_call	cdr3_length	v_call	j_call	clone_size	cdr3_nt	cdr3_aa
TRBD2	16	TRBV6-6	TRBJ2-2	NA	TGTGCCAGCAGGGAGGGTCCTAGCGGTAACACCGGGGAGCTGTTTTTT	CASREGPSGNTGELFF
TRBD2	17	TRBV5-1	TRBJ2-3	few	TGCGCCAGCAGCTTGGCCAGGACTAGCCGCGACACAGATACGCAGTATTTT	CASSLARTSRDTDTQYF
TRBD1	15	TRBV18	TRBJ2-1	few	TGTGCCAGCTCACCACTGGGGACAGGGTATAATGAGCAGTTCTTC	CASSPLGTGYNEQFF
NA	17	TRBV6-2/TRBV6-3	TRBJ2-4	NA	TGTGCCAGCAGCCCGTGGGGGGAGCGTATCGCCAAAAACATTCAGTACTTC	CASSPWGERIAKNIQYF
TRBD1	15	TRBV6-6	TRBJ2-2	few	TGTGCCAGCAGTACCGGACAGGGGGCGGTCGGGGAGCTGTTTTTT	CASSTGQGAVGELFF
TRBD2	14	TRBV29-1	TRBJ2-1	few	TGCAGCGTTGAAACTAGCGGGAGTCGGAATGAGCAGTTCTTC	CSVETSGSRNEQFF
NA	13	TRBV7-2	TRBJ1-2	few	TGTGCCAGCAGCTTTTGGGGGTTAAATGGCTACACCTTC	CASSFWGLNGYTF
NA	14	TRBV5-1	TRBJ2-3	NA	TGCGCCAGCAGCTTGAGACACCTTACAGATACGCAGTATTTT	CASSLRHLTDTQYF
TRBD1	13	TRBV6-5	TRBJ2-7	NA	TGTGCCAGCAGTTTAAGACAGGGCGACGAGCAGTACTTC	CASSLRQGDEQYF
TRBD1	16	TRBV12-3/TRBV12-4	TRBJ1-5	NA	TGTGCCAGCAGCGAAAGGGGGCAAGGGCGCAATCAGCCCCAGCATTTT	CASSERGQGRNQPQHF
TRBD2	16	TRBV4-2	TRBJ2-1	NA	TGTGCCAGCAGCCAAGGGGGGACTAGTTCCTACAATGAGCAGTTCTTC	CASSQGGTSSYNEQFF
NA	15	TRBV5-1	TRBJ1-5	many	TGCGCCAGCAGCTTAGGGTCAGGGGAAAATCAGCCCCAGCATTTT	CASSLGSGENQPQHF
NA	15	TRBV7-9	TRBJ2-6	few	TGTGCCAGCAGCTCACTAGAGACTGGGGCCAACGTCCTGACTTTC	CASSSLETGANVLTF
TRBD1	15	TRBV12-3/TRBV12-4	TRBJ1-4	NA	TGTGCCAGCAGGCCGGGACAGGGGACAGTGGGAAAACTGTTTTTT	CASRPGQGTVGKLFF
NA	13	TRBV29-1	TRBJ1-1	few	TGCAGCGTTGGTGAGAGCCCCGGAGCTGAAGCTTTCTTT	CSVGESPGAEAFF
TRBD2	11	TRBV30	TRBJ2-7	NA	TGTGCCTGGACTAGCGGGGGAATCAAGTACTTC	CAWTSGGIKYF
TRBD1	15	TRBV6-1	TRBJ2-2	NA	TGTGCCAGCTCAGGACAGGGGATAGGCACCGGGGAGCTGTTTTTT	CASSGQGIGTGELFF
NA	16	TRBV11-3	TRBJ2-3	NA	TGTGCCAGCAGCTTACTACGGGAGCCGTTCACAGATACGCAGTATTTT	CASSLLREPFTDTQYF
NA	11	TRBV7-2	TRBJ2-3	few	TGTGCCAGCAGTAGTAGAGATACGCAGTATTTT	CASSSRDTQYF
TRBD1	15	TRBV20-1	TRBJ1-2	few	TGCAGTGCTCCGGGACAGTTACTAAAATCGGATGGCTACACCTTC	CSAPGQLLKSDGYTF
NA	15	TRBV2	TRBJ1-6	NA	TGTGCCAGCAGTGTTGGGGGAGGCCTTAATTCACCCCTCCACTTT	CASSVGGGLNSPLHF
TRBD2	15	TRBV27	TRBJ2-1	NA	TGTGCCAGCAGCCCTAGCGGGAGAGTGAGGGGTGAGCAGTTCTTC	CASSPSGRVRGEQFF
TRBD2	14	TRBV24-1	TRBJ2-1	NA	TGTGCCACCCGGGGGGGGTCCGGATACAATGAGCAGTTCTTC	CATRGGSGYNEQFF
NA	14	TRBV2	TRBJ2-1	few	TGTGCCAGCAGTGAAAGGGACATTACCATGGGGCAGTTCTTC	CASSERDITMGQFF
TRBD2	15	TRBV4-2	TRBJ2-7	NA	TGTGCCAGCAGCCAGGGACTAGCGTCGACCTACGAGCAGTACTTC	CASSQGLASTYEQYF
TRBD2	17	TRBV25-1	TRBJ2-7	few	TGTGCCAGCAGTGCACAAAGGGCTAGCGGGAGTAGACACGAGCAGTACTTC	CASSAQRASGSRHEQYF
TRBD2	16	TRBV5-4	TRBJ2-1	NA	TGTGCCAGCAGCAATCCCGGGACTAGCGGTACAAGCGAGCAGTTCTTC	CASSNPGTSGTSEQFF
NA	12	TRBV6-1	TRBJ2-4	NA	TGTGCCAGCAGTGTAGGGGGAAGCATTCAGTACTTC	CASSVGGSIQYF
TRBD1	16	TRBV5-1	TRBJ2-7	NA	TGCGCCAGCAGCTTGGCGAGGGGGCCCTTGTCCTACGAGCAGTACTTC	CASSLARGPLSYEQYF
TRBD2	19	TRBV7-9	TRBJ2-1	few	TGTGCCAGCAGCTTAGGCGATCTAGCGGGAGGTTTCTCCTACAATGAGCAGTTCTTC	CASSLGDLAGGFSYNEQFF
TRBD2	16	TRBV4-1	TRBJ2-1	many	TGCGCCAGCAGCCAGGGGACTAGCGGGGGGGCAAATGAGCAGTTCTTC	CASSQGTSGGANEQFF
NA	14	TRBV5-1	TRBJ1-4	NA	TGCGCCAGCAGCTTAGTTGCAACTAATGAAAAACTGTTTTTT	CASSLVATNEKLFF
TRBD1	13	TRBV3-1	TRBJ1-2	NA	TGTGCCAGCAGCTGGGACAGGAACTATGGCTACACCTTC	CASSWDRNYGYTF
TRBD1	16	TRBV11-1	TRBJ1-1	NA	TGTGCCAGCAGCTTCCGGACAGGCAGATTATACACTGAAGCTTTCTTT	CASSFRTGRLYTEAFF
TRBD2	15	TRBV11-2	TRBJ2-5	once	TGTGCCAGCAGCCTTTCTAGCGGGGAGGGGGAGACCCAGTACTTC	CASSLSSGEGETQYF
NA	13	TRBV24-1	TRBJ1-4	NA	TGTGCCACCAGTGAGGAGGAGGGGGAAAAACTGTTTTTT	CATSEEEGEKLFF
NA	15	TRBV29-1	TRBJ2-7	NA	TGCAGCGTTGTCTCAGGTGGGACGTACTCCTACGAGCAGTACTTC	CSVVSGGTYSYEQYF
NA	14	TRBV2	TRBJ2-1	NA	TGTGCCAGCAGTGTGAGGGGAATATACAATGAGCAGTTCTTC	CASSVRGIYNEQFF
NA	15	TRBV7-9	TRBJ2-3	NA	TGTGCCAGCAGCTCTATTCTCACAGTTGCAGATACGCAGTATTTT	CASSSILTVADTQYF
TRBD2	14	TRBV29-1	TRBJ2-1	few	TGCAGCGTTGTGGCGGGGGGTCCCTACAATGAGCAGTTCTTC	CSVVAGGPYNEQFF
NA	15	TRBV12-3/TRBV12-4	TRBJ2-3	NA	TGTGCCAGCAGTTTTTGGGGGGGCCCTACAGATACGCAGTATTTT	CASSFWGGPTDTQYF
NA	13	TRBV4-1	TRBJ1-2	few	TGCGCCAGCAGCCAACCCTGGGGGGAGGGCTACACCTTC	CASSQPWGEGYTF
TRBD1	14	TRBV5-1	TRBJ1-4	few	TGCGCCAGCAAGACCGGGACAGGGTCTGAAAAACTGTTTTTT	CASKTGTGSEKLFF
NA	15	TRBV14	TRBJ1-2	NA	TGTGCCAGCAGCCAAGATCACCAGGGCTTTAATGGCTACACCTTC	CASSQDHQGFNGYTF
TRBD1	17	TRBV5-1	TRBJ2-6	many	TGCGCCAGCAGCCGAGGACAGGGGGCAACTGGGGCCAACGTCCTGACTTTC	CASSRGQGATGANVLTF
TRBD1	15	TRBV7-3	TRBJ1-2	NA	TGTGCCAGCAGCGATCGGACAGGGGGAATCTATGGCTACACCTTC	CASSDRTGGIYGYTF
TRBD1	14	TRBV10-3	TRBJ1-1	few	TGTGCCATCAGTTTCACAGGGGCGGACACTGAAGCTTTCTTT	CAISFTGADTEAFF
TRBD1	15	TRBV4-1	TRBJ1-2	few	TGCGCCAGCAGCCAAACCGGGACAGGGGACTATGGCTACACCTTC	CASSQTGTGDYGYTF
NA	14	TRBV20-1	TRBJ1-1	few	TGCAGTGCTAGACGGGCCAGTATGAACACTGAAGCTTTCTTT	CSARRASMNTEAFF
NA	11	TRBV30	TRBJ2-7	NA	TGTGCCTGGAGTGTATTGGACGAGCAGTACTTC	CAWSVLDEQYF